The 23 T cell receptor beta chains presented below share a single source sample, sequenced in a study of shared clonotypes between healthy human individuals. Naivety among CD8 cells was defined by CD45RO negativity and positive CCR7 selection, thereby excluding terminally differentiated effector memory CD45RA+ cells. The method was immunoSEQ multiplex PCR; TCRdb's version includes in-frame clones alone and lacks a portion of them. Here the sample spans roughly 2,000,000 clones, approximately 94% being singletons. Source material: naive CD8+ T cells sorted from blood. All receptors derive from a man aged 18 to 30 in good health.

This chain links TRBV15 with TRBJ2-4; 7 nucleotides align to TRBD1. Germline V gene lookup returns CDR1 LNHNV and CDR2 YYDKDF (reference sequence). The J segment lost 9 bases and the V segment lost 3 bases, leaving 8 bases of the junction unmatched. The CDR3 sequence is 14 residues long. The CDR3 here is CATSSPERGPIQYF. The CDR3 DNA sequence: TGTGCCACCAGCAGTCCCGAAAGGGGGCCCATTCAGTACTTC. The complete variable domain, with remaining parts taken from reference TRBV15 and TRBJ2-4, reads DAMVIQNPRYQVTQFGKPVTLSCSQTLNHNVMYWYQQKSSQAPKLLFHYYDKDFNNEADTPDNFQSRRPNTSFCFLDIRSPGLGDTAMYLCATSSPERGPIQYFGAGTRLSVL.

The sample holds one count of this clone. V and J are TRBV27 and TRBJ2-7; TRBD2 might be the D (7 bases). V gave up 4 bases and J gave up 5 bases, with 18 bases separating them. Germline V gene sequence: CDR1 MNHEY, CDR2 SMNVEV (reference sequence). The CDR3 is made up of 15 amino acids. CDR3 in DNA: TGTGCCAGCAGTTCAATCGCGGGGGCGATGGACGAGCAGTACTTC. Its protein is CASSSIAGAMDEQYF.

This chain uses TRBV9 with TRBJ2-1; 9 bases agree with TRBD2. J lost 9 bases, V lost 4 bases, and 14 bases had no gene match. The V gene's germline CDR1 is SGDLS and CDR2 YYNGEE. This CDR3 region has 16 residues. The CDR3 region has the DNA TGTGCCAGCAGCCCCCCGGGACTAGCTTGGGCCGGTGAGCAGTTCTTC. Its translation is CASSPPGLAWAGEQFF.

This clone was counted once. The CDR3 sequence: CASSHPGSYNEQFF. Here the CDR3 DNA reads TGCGCCAGCAGCCACCCAGGAAGCTACAATGAGCAGTTCTTC. The rearrangement links TRBV5-1 to TRBJ2-1; no firm D call. CDR1 is SGHRS and CDR2 is YFSETQ in the germline V gene. The CDR3 is 14 residues long. V lost 4 bases and J lost 3, with 11 bases in between.

The chain joins TRBV9 to TRBJ2-3; the D call may be TRBD1 or TRBD2 (5 bases each). CDR1 is SGDLS and CDR2 is YYNGEE in the germline V gene. There are 15 residues in the CDR3. The V end lost 0 bases, the J end lost 2 bases, and 10 bases lay between the germline ends. This CDR3 is CASSVEGEYTDTQYF. In DNA form, the CDR3 reads TGTGCCAGCAGCGTAGAAGGGGAGTACACAGATACGCAGTATTTT.

This clone was seen once. The chain's CDR3 is CASSLPGEQFF. Written as DNA, the CDR3 is TGTGCCAGCAGCCTTCCAGGGGAGCAGTTCTTC. The rearrangement links TRBV27 to TRBJ2-1, with D perhaps TRBD1 (5 bases). The CDR3 is 11 residues long. Trimming pared 6 bases from V and 10 bases from J, leaving 10 bases between. From germline, CDR1 is MNHEY and CDR2 SMNVEV (reference sequence).

V gene TRBV19 combines with J gene TRBJ2-7, with D perhaps assigned TRBD1 or TRBD2 (5 bases each). This CDR3 region has 16 residues. Germline assignment: CDR1 LNHDA and CDR2 SQIVND (reference sequence). Between the trimmed V and J ends, which lost 5 bases and 2 bases, there was a span of 19 bases. The DNA for the CDR3 is TGTGCCAGTAGTCCCCCAGTTGGGACGGAGGCCTACGAGCAGTACTTC. It is translated as CASSPPVGTEAYEQYF.

V usage is TRBV7-8 and J usage is TRBJ2-5; a possible D gene is TRBD2 (5 bases). The CDR3 totals 15 residues. Trimming took off 1 base at V and 4 bases at J, with 13 bases between the two ends. The germline V gene encodes CDR1 SGHVS and CDR2 FQNEAQ. In nucleotides, the CDR3 is TGTGCCAGCAGCTTAGGAGGGCTTCGGGGAGAGACCCAGTACTTC. Residues: CASSLGGLRGETQYF.

The V gene is TRBV9, the J gene TRBJ2-2; the match to TRBD2 covers 13 bases. In germline, CDR1 is SGDLS, CDR2 YYNGEE. Trimming took 4 bases from V and 4 from J; bases not matched to a gene: 10. The CDR3 runs 18 residues. The CDR3 DNA is TGTGCCAGCAGCCCCTTTACTAGCGGGGGGGCCGGCACCGGGGAGCTGTTTTTT. Its translation is CASSPFTSGGAGTGELFF.

The chain is built from TRBV13 and TRBJ2-7; 7 bases fit TRBD1. The junction had 3 bases not matched to a gene; V was cut back by 4 bases and J by 3 bases. This CDR3 contains 13 residues. The germline gives CDR1 PRHDT, CDR2 FYEKMQ (reference sequence). This CDR3 is CASSSDRNYEQYF. The DNA of the CDR3 is TGTGCCAGCAGCTCGGACAGGAACTACGAGCAGTACTTC. Full variable domain (remainder filled in from reference TRBV13 and TRBJ2-7): AAGVIQSPRHLIKEKRETATLKCYPIPRHDTVYWYQQGPGQDPQFLISFYEKMQSDKGSIPDRFSAQQFSDYHSELNMSSLELGDSALYFCASSSDRNYEQYFGPGTRLTVT.

A word on this clone: The same CDR3 is also encoded by other DNA sequences in this sample. The chain links TRBV6-1 to TRBJ2-7, with D tentatively TRBD1 or TRBD2 (5 bases each). This CDR3 spans 13 amino acids. Trimming stripped 4 bases from V and 2 bases from J, with 9 bases between. Germline V gene data show CDR1 as MNHNS and CDR2 as SASEGT. The CDR3 DNA follows: TGTGCCAGCAGTGTCCGGGGCCCCTACGAGCAGTACTTC. Translation gives CASSVRGPYEQYF.

For the CDR3, the DNA is TGTGCCAGCAGTCCCTCGGGGGCCCAGTACTTC. Protein product: CASSPSGAQYF. This sequence joins TRBV28 and TRBJ2-5; a weak D match, TRBD2 (6 bases). V was clipped by 5 bases and J by 9 bases, with 10 bases between them. This CDR3 region has 11 residues. The germline CDR1 and CDR2 sequences are MDHEN and SYDVKM.

This chain uses TRBV7-9 with TRBJ2-7; TRBD1 agrees at 10 bases. The CDR3 totals 17 residues. Germline CDR1 reads SEHNR; CDR2 reads FQNEAQ (reference sequence). Trimming at V came to 4 bases and at J to 1 base, leaving 10 bases not matched to a gene. DNA for the CDR3: TGTGCCAGCAGCTCCGATCCCGGGACAGGGGATTCCTACGAGCAGTACTTC. Translating gives CASSSDPGTGDSYEQYF.

V usage is TRBV6-6 and J usage is TRBJ1-5; no reliable D call. CDR3 length equals 13 residues. Germline CDR1 reads MNHNY; CDR2 reads SVGAGI (reference sequence). Trimming pared 2 bases from V and 7 bases from J, leaving 9 bases between. The CDR3 DNA follows: TGTGCCAGCAGTTACGGCCGAGACCAGCCCCAGCATTTT. The encoded protein is CASSYGRDQPQHF.

The rearrangement links TRBV5-6 to TRBJ2-3; the D is unclear. The CDR3 covers 12 residues. Germline V gene sequence: CDR1 SGHDT, CDR2 YYEEEE. Trimming removed 5 bases at V and 1 base at J, with 5 bases between. The DNA of the CDR3 is TGTGCCAGCAGAGTGGGCACAGATACGCAGTATTTT. Its protein product is CASRVGTDTQYF.

The chain joins TRBV29-1 to TRBJ1-1; the D gene is possibly TRBD1 (5 bases). V was shortened by 6 bases and J by 3 bases, with 11 bases between the two germline ends. The germline V gene has CDR1 SQVTM and CDR2 ANQGSEA. The CDR3 length is 12 residues. The DNA of the CDR3 is TGCAGCGTGGGCGGGGGTGACACTGAAGCTTTCTTT. Its protein is CSVGGGDTEAFF.

On this clone itself: At one of its ends the junction is not consistent with the germline gene, which may arise from a read error. The chain is built from TRBV7-7 and TRBJ1-1, with 7 bases matching TRBD1. The CDR3 contains 13 residues. CDR1 and CDR2 (germline): SSHAT, FNYEAQ (reference sequence). The DNA for the CDR3 is TGTGCTAGCAGCCAGGGGGTGAACACTGAAGCTTTCTTT. The encoded protein is CASSQGVNTEAFF.

A remark on this clone: The sample has other DNA sequences that encode this CDR3 too. This chain connects TRBV28 to TRBJ2-3, with no clear D. This CDR3 spans 13 amino acids. V lost 3 bases and J 0 bases, leaving 4 bases between the germline ends. Germline CDR1 is MDHEN and CDR2 is SYDVKM. CDR3 sequence (DNA): TGTGCCAGCAGTTTTTCCAGCACAGATACGCAGTATTTT. It encodes CASSFSSTDTQYF.

The chain has TRBV7-2 and TRBJ2-7, with 8 bases aligning to TRBD2. Germline V gene lookup returns CDR1 SGHTA and CDR2 FQGNSA. There are 15 residues in the CDR3. Losses at the gene ends were 3 bases for V and 5 bases for J; bases not matched to a gene: 9. The CDR3 coding sequence is TGTGCCAGCAGCTTCGGAGTCGCGGGAGGACACGAGCAGTACTTC. Residues: CASSFGVAGGHEQYF.

This rearrangement joins TRBV11-2 to TRBJ1-1, with D unresolved. Germline V CDR1 and CDR2: SGHAT, FQNNGV. The CDR3 runs to 13 residues. Trimming left V 1 base short and J 6 bases short, with 9 bases between. The CDR3 protein is CASSLVTTAEAFF. As DNA, the CDR3 is TGTGCCAGCAGCTTAGTGACCACTGCTGAAGCTTTCTTT. The full variable domain, completed using reference TRBV11-2 and TRBJ1-1, is EAGVAQSPRYKIIEKRQSVAFWCNPISGHATLYWYQQILGQGPKLLIQFQNNGVVDDSQLPKDRFSAERLKGVDSTLKIQPAKLEDSAVYLCASSLVTTAEAFFGQGTRLTVV.

Comment on this clone: The junction does not match germline at one end; this may be a read error. This specimen includes other DNA sequences encoding the same CDR3. The chain joins TRBV28 to TRBJ2-7, with 8 bases matching TRBD1. The CDR3 covers 14 residues. Germline V gives CDR1 MDHEN, CDR2 SYDVKM. In DNA, the CDR3 is TGCGCCAGCAGCCTAGGACAGGGCTCCTACGAGCAGTACTTC. It translates to CASSLGQGSYEQYF.

The chain is built from TRBV11-1 and TRBJ1-1, with 9 bases fitting TRBD1. CDR3 length: 15 amino acids. CDR1 is SGHAT and CDR2 is FQDESV in the germline V gene (reference sequence). With 4 bases clipped from V and 0 bases from J, the junction kept 3 bases outside the gene matches. Here the CDR3 DNA reads TGTGCCAGCAGCTCGGACAGGGGTTTGAACACTGAAGCTTTCTTT. Its protein is CASSSDRGLNTEAFF.

The rearrangement links TRBV5-6 to TRBJ2-7; 10 nucleotides match TRBD2. J was trimmed by 4 bases and V by 3 bases; bases with no gene match: 10. Germline V gene lookup returns CDR1 SGHDT and CDR2 YYEEEE. The CDR3 has 16 residues. The CDR3 sequence is CASSSGGQREGYEQYF. The CDR3 nucleotides are TGTGCCAGCAGCTCCGGCGGGCAGCGGGAGGGATACGAGCAGTACTTC.